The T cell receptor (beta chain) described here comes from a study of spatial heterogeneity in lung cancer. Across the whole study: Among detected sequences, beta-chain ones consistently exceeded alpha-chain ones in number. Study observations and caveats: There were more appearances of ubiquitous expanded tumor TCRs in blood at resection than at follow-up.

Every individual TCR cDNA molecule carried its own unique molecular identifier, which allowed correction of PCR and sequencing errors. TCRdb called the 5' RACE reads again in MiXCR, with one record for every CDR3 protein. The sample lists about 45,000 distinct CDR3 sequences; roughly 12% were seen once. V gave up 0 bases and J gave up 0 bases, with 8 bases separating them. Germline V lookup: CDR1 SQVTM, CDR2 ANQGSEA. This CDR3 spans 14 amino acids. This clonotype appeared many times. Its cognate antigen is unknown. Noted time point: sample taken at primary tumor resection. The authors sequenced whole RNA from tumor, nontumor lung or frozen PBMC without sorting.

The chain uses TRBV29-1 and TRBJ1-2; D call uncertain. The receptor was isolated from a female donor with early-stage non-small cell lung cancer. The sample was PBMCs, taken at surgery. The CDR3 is CSVEEQDSNYGYTF. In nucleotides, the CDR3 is TGCAGCGTTGAAGAGCAGGATTCTAACTATGGCTACACCTTC.